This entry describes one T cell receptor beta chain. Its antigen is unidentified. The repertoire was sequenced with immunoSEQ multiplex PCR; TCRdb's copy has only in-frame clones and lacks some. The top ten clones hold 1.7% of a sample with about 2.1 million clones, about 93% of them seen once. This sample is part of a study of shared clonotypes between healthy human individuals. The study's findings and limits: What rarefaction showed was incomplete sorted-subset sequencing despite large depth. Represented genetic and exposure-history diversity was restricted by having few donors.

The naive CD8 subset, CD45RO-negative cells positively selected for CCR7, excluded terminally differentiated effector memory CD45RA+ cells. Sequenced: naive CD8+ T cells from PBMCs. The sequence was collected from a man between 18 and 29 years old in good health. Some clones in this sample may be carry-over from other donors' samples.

Here the CDR3 reads CASSQLAGGTDTQYF. DNA of the CDR3: TGTGCCAGCTCACAGCTAGCGGGAGGGACAGATACGCAGTATTTT. The V gene is TRBV18, the J gene TRBJ2-3; 12 bases agree with TRBD2. The CDR3 is 15 amino acids. Trimming at V came to 4 bases and at J to 3 bases, leaving 2 bases not matched to a gene. Germline V gives CDR1 KGHSH, CDR2 LQKENI.